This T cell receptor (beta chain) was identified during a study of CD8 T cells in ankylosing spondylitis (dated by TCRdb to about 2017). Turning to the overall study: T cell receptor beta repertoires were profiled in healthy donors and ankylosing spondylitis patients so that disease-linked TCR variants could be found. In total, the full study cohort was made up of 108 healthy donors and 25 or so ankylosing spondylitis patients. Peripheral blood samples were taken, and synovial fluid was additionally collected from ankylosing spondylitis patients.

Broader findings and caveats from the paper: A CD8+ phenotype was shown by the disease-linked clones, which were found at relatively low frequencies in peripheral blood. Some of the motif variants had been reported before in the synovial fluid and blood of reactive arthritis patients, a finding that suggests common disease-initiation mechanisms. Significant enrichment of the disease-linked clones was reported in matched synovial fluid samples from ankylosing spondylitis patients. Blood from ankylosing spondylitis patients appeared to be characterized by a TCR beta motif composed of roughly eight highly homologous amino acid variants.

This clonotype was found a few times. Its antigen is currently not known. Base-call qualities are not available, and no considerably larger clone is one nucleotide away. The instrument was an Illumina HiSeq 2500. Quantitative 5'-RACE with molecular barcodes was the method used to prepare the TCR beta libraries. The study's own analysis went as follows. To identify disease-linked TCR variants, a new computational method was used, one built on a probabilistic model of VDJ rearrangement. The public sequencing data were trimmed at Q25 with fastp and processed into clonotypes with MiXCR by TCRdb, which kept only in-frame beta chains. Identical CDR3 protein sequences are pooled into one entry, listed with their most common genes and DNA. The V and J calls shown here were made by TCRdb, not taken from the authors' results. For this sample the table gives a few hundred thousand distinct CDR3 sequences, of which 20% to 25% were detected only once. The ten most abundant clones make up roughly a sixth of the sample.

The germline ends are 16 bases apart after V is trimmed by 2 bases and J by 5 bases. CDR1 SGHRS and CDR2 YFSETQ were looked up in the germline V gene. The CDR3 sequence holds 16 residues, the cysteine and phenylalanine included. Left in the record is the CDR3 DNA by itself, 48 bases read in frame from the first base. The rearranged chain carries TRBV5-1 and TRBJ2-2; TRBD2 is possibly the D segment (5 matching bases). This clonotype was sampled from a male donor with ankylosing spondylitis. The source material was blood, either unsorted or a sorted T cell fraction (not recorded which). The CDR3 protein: CASSLDQQRGTGELFF. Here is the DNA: TGCGCCAGCAGCTTAGACCAGCAGCGAGGGACCGGGGAGCTGTTTTTT.